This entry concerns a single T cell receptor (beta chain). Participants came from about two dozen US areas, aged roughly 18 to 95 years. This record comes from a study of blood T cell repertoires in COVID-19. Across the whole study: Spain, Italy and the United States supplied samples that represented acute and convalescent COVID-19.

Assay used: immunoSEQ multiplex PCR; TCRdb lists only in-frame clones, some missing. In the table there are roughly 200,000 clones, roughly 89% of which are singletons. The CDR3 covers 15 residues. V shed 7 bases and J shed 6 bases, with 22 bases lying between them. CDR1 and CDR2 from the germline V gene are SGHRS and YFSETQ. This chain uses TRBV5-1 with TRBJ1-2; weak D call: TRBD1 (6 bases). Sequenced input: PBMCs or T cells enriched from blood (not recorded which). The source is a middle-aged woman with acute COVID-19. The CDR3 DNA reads TGCGCCAGCGGCCCTACCGCGGGGGCTAAAAATGGCTACACCTTC. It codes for CASGPTAGAKNGYTF.